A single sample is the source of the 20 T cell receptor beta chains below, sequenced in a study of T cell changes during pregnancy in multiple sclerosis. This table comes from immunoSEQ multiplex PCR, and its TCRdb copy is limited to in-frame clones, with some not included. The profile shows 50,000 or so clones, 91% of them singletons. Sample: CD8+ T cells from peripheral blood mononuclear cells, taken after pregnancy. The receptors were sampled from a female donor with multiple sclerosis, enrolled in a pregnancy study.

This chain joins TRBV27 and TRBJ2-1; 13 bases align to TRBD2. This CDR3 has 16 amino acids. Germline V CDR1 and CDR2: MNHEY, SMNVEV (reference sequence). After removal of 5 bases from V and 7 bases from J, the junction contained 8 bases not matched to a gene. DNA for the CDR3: TGTGCCAGCAGTCCGCTACTAGCGGGGGGGATAAATGAGCAGTTCTTC. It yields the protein CASSPLLAGGINEQFF.

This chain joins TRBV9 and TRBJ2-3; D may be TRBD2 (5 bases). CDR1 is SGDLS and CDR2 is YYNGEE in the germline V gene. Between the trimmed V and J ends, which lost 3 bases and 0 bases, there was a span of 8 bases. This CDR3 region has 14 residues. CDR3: CASSDAGSTDTQYF. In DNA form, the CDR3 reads TGTGCCAGCAGCGATGCGGGTAGCACAGATACGCAGTATTTT.

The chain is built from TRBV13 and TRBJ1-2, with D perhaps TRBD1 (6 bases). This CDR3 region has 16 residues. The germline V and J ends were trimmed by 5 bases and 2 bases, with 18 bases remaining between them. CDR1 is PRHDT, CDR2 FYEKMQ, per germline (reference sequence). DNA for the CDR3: TGTGCCAGCAGCCTCGGCCAGGACAGTAGAAACTATGGCTACACCTTC. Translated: CASSLGQDSRNYGYTF. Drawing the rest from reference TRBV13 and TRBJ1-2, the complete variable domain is AAGVIQSPRHLIKEKRETATLKCYPIPRHDTVYWYQQGPGQDPQFLISFYEKMQSDKGSIPDRFSAQQFSDYHSELNMSSLELGDSALYFCASSLGQDSRNYGYTFGSGTRLTVV.

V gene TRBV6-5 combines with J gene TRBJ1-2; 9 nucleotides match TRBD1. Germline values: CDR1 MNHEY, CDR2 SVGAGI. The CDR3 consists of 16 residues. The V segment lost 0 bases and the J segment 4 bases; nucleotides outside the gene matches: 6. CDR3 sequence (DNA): TGTGCCAGCAGTTACTCGTGGGACAGGGTTGGCTATGGCTACACCTTC. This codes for CASSYSWDRVGYGYTF.

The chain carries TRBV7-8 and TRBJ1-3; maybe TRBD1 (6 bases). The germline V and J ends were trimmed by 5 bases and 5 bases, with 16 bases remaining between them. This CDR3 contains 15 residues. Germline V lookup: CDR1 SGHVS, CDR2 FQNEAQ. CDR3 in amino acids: CASSRQVNYRNTIYF. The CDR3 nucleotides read TGTGCCAGCAGCCGACAGGTCAACTATAGAAACACCATATATTTT.

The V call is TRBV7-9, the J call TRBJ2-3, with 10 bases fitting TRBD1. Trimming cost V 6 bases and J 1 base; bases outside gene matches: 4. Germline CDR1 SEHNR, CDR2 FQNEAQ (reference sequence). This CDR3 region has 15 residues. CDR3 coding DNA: TGTGCCAGCAGAACCGGGACAGGGGGCACAGATACGCAGTATTTT. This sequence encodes CASRTGTGGTDTQYF.

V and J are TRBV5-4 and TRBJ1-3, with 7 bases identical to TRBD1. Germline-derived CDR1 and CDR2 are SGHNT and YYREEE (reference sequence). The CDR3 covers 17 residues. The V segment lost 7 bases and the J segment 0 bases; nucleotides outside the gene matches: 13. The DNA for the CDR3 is TGTGCCAGCCACCCCCCGGGACAGTCTATCTCTGGAAACACCATATATTTT. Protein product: CASHPPGQSISGNTIYF.

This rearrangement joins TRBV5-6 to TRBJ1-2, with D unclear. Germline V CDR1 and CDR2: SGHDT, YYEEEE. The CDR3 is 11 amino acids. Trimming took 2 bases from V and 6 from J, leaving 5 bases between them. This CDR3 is CASSLTHGYTF. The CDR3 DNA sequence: TGTGCCAGCAGCTTAACTCATGGCTACACCTTC.

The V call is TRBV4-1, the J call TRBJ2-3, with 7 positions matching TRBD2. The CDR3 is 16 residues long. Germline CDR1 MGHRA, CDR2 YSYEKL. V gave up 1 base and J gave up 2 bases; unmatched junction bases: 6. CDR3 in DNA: TGCGCCAGCAGCCAAGGAGCGGGGACCACCACAGATACGCAGTATTTT. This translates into CASSQGAGTTTDTQYF.

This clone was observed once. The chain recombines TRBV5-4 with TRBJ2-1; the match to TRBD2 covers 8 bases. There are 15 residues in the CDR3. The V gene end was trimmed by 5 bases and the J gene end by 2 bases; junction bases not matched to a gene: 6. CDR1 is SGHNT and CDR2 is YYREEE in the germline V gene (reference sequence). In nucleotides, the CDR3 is TGTGCCAGCAGGGAAGGGACTAGTCCCTACAATGAGCAGTTCTTC. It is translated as CASREGTSPYNEQFF.

In nucleotides, the CDR3 is TGCGCCAGCAGCTTGTTTCTAGCGGGGAAGGAGGGTCGCACAGATACGCAGTATTTT. This translates into CASSLFLAGKEGRTDTQYF. The chain links TRBV5-1 to TRBJ2-3; TRBD2 agrees at 9 bases. The germline CDR1 and CDR2 sequences are SGHRS and YFSETQ. This CDR3 has 19 amino acids. J gave up 1 base and V 1 base, and 13 bases lay outside the gene matches.

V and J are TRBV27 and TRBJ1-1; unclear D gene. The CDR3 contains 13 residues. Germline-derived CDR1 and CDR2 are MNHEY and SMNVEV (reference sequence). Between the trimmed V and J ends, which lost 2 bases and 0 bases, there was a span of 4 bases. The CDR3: CASSLQMNTEAFF. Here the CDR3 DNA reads TGTGCCAGCAGTTTACAGATGAACACTGAAGCTTTCTTT.

CDR3 loop: CASRGPQETQYF. The DNA of the CDR3 is TGTGCCAGCAGGGGGCCCCAAGAGACCCAGTACTTC. The chain carries TRBV2 and TRBJ2-5; D is possibly TRBD1 (5 bases). Germline V gene data show CDR1 as SNHLY and CDR2 as FYNNEI. Trimming took off 6 bases at V and 1 base at J, with 6 bases between the two ends. The CDR3 contains 12 residues.

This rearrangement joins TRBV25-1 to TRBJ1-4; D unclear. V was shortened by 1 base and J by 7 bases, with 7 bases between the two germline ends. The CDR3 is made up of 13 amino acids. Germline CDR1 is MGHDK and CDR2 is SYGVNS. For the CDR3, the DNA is TGTGCCAGCAGTGAATGGGAGAGTGAAAAACTGTTTTTT. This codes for CASSEWESEKLFF.

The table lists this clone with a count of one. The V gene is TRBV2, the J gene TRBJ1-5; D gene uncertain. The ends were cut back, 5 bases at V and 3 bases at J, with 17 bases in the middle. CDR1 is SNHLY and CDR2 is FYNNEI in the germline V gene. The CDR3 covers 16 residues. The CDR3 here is CASSYFELSYNQPQHF. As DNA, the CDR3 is TGTGCCAGCAGTTACTTTGAACTGTCCTACAATCAGCCCCAGCATTTT.

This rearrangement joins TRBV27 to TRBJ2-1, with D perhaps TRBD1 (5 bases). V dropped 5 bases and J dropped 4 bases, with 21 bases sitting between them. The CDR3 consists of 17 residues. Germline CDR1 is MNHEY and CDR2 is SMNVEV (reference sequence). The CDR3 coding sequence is TGTGCCAGCAGTGCCCTATCTCTGGGGCTAGTGTACAATGAGCAGTTCTTC. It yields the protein CASSALSLGLVYNEQFF.

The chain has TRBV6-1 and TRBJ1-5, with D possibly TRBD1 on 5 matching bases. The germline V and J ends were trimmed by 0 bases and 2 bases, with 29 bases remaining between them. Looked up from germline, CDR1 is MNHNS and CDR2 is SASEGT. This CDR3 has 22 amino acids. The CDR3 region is CASSEAKWVTQTRDSGNQPQHF. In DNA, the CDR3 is TGTGCCAGCAGTGAAGCGAAATGGGTCACGCAAACCCGGGACTCGGGCAATCAGCCCCAGCATTTT.

CDR3 DNA: TGCGCCAGCAGCTTGACAGGGGTTGACACTGAAGCTTTCTTT. It translates to CASSLTGVDTEAFF. The chain is built from TRBV5-1 and TRBJ1-1; 7 bases line up with TRBD1. CDR3 length: 14 residues. Trimming took 1 base from V and 3 from J; bases not matched to a gene: 3. Germline assignment: CDR1 SGHRS and CDR2 YFSETQ.

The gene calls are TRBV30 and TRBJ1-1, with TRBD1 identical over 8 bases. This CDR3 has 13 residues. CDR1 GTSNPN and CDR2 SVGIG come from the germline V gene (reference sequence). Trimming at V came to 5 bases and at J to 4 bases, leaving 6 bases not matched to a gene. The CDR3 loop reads CAWGQGRATEAFF. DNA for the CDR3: TGTGCCTGGGGACAGGGCAGGGCCACTGAAGCTTTCTTT.

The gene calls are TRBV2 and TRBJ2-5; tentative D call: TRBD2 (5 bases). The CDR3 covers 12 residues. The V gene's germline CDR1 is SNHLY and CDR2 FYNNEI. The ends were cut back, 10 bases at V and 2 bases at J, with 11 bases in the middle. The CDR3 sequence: CATLREQETQYF. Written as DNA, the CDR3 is TGTGCCACGCTCCGGGAACAAGAGACCCAGTACTTC.